These 9 T cell receptor beta chains were sequenced from one sample in a study of blood T cell repertoires in COVID-19. Sequencing was performed with immunoSEQ multiplex PCR; in TCRdb, only in-frame clones are kept and a portion is missing. The repertoire has 150,000 to 200,000 clones, more than 65% of them found once; the top ten carry 17%. The sample comprised PBMCs or T cells enriched from blood (not recorded which). These TCRs come from a woman aged 45-60 years with acute COVID-19.

The chain combines TRBV20-1 with TRBJ1-3; no definite D call. Deletions cut 6 bases from V and 4 bases from J, with 7 bases between. This CDR3 comprises 11 residues. CDR1 is DFQATT and CDR2 is SNEGSKA in the germline V gene (reference sequence). This CDR3 reads CSAKTGNTIYF. CDR3 bases: TGCAGTGCAAAAACAGGAAACACCATATATTTT.

The rearrangement links TRBV5-6 to TRBJ2-3; D possibly corresponds to TRBD2 (6 bases). V lost 3 bases, J lost 4 bases, and 12 bases lay in between. This CDR3 spans 14 amino acids. Germline V gene sequence: CDR1 SGHDT, CDR2 YYEEEE. This chain's CDR3 is CASSSGGEADTQYF. The CDR3 DNA is TGTGCCAGCAGCTCCGGAGGGGAAGCAGATACGCAGTATTTT.

The V and J genes are TRBV19 and TRBJ2-1; D is undetermined. Germline V gene sequence: CDR1 LNHDA, CDR2 SQIVND (reference sequence). Trimming took off 5 bases at V and 7 bases at J, with 18 bases between the two ends. The CDR3 is 15 residues long. DNA of the CDR3: TGTGCCAGTAGTGCGACGGAGAACGAAAGGAATGAGCAGTTCTTC. It codes for CASSATENERNEQFF. The variable domain in full, completed from reference TRBV19 and TRBJ2-1, reads DGGITQSPKYLFRKEGQNVTLSCEQNLNHDAMYWYRQDPGQGLRLIYYSQIVNDFQKGDIAEGYSVSREKKESFPLTVTSAQKNPTAFYLCASSATENERNEQFFGPGTRLTVL.

The count of this clone is one. The chain links TRBV6-5 to TRBJ2-2; D is undetermined. Germline CDR1 MNHEY, CDR2 SVGAGI. The CDR3 covers 14 residues. V lost 7 bases and J 4 bases, leaving 13 bases between the germline ends. CDR3 DNA: TGTGCCAGCAACCCGGGTTCGGGCACCGGGGAGCTGTTTTTT. Translated: CASNPGSGTGELFF.

The chain links TRBV19 to TRBJ2-1, with TRBD2 identical over 7 bases. The germline gives CDR1 LNHDA, CDR2 SQIVND (reference sequence). With V trimmed by 3 bases and J by 10 bases, 6 bases remained unmatched. The CDR3 sequence is 13 residues long. In DNA, the CDR3 is TGTGCCAGTAGTATCGATCTCGGGGGGGAGCAGTTCTTC. Its protein is CASSIDLGGEQFF.

CDR3 protein: CASVTWASDLDEQFF. CDR3 DNA sequence: TGTGCCAGCGTTACCTGGGCTAGCGACCTCGATGAGCAGTTCTTC. The V and J genes are TRBV2 and TRBJ2-1; possible D gene TRBD2, 6 bases. The V and J ends lost 8 bases and 8 bases respectively, with 22 bases between them. This CDR3 region has 15 residues. Germline assignment: CDR1 SNHLY and CDR2 FYNNEI. The whole variable domain, remainder taken from reference TRBV2 and TRBJ2-1, is EPEVTQTPSHQVTQMGQEVILRCVPISNHLYFYWYRQILGQKVEFLVSFYNNEISEKSEIFDDQFSVERPDGSNFTLKIRSTKLEDSAMYFCASVTWASDLDEQFFGPGTRLTVL.

This chain connects TRBV27 to TRBJ1-5; the match to TRBD1 covers 12 bases. Unmatched junction bases numbered 10, after V lost 6 bases and J lost 7 bases. Germline V gene sequence: CDR1 MNHEY, CDR2 SMNVEV (reference sequence). The CDR3 contains 16 residues. The chain's CDR3 is CASSPGDRGLTQPQHF. The CDR3 DNA follows: TGTGCCAGCAGCCCCGGGGACAGGGGGCTGACCCAGCCCCAGCATTTT.

The chain employs TRBV28 and TRBJ2-1; unclear D gene. The germline CDR1 and CDR2 sequences are MDHEN and SYDVKM. Trimming took off 6 bases at V and 10 bases at J, with 7 bases between the two ends. The CDR3 is made up of 10 amino acids. CDR3 DNA sequence: TGTGCCAGCAGCCAACTGGAGCAGTTCTTC. Protein sequence: CASSQLEQFF.

This sequence joins TRBV19 and TRBJ1-2; TRBD1 aligns across 8 bases. Germline values: CDR1 LNHDA, CDR2 SQIVND (reference sequence). Unmatched junction bases numbered 6, after V lost 5 bases and J lost 4 bases. This CDR3 is built from 14 residues. Written as DNA, the CDR3 is TGTGCCAGTAGTGGGACAGGACAGTTCTATGGCTACACCTTC. This gives the protein CASSGTGQFYGYTF. Looking up the rest from reference TRBV19 and TRBJ1-2 gives the full variable domain: DGGITQSPKYLFRKEGQNVTLSCEQNLNHDAMYWYRQDPGQGLRLIYYSQIVNDFQKGDIAEGYSVSREKKESFPLTVTSAQKNPTAFYLCASSGTGQFYGYTFGSGTRLTVV.